This TCR beta chain derives from a study of fetal regulatory T cell absence and autoimmunity. Study-level background: Without clinical diabetes, IPEX patients showed exocrine pancreas autoimmunity.

The assay was immunoSEQ multiplex PCR, and TCRdb's table has in-frame clones only and misses some. The data show about 95,000 clones, about three quarters seen once. Germline V gene sequence: CDR1 ENHRY, CDR2 SYGVKD. This CDR3 has 14 amino acids. V lost 3 bases and J 2 bases, leaving 11 bases between the germline ends. The receptor was derived from a male donor with IPEX syndrome. The sample was pancreas tissue. The chain carries TRBV10-3 and TRBJ2-7, with D maybe TRBD1 (5 bases). As DNA, the CDR3 is TGTGCCATCAGTGACACGAAGGGGACCTACGAGCAGTACTTC. As protein: CAISDTKGTYEQYF.